Presented here are 27 T cell receptor beta chains from one specimen sequenced in a study of regulatory and conventional T cells in RAG deficiency (dated by TCRdb to about 2017). Libraries were prepared through the immunoSEQ multiplex PCR assay. The clones in this table, taken by TCRdb from immuneACCESS, are in-frame only. Not every clone is retained; where verified, under half of the shortfall comes from an unresolved V gene, and the cause of the rest is unknown. The sample data list over 9,500 clones, and 90% to 95% of these were observed just once. The ten largest clonotypes hold approximately 1% of the sample. Before genomic DNA extraction, conventional CD4+ T cells were isolated from blood as CD25-low CD127-high cells. The same specimen was also included in a second study, on regulatory T cells. The second source states: The multiplex PCR relied on 52 forward TRBV primers and 13 reverse TRBJ primers, and amplification bias was corrected through assay-based and computational methods.

Sequencing was carried out using CD4+ effector T cells sorted from blood. Source of these receptors: a human donor in good health.

The chain combines TRBV6-5 with TRBJ1-6; D might be TRBD1 (6 bases). This CDR3 is built from 13 residues. The germline V gene has CDR1 MNHEY and CDR2 SVGAGI. V was shortened by 5 bases and J by 12 bases, with 14 bases between the two germline ends. In nucleotides, the CDR3 is TGTGCCAGCAGTAAACGACAGGTTGGACCCCTCCACTTT. Translating gives CASSKRQVGPLHF.

The gene calls are TRBV7-9 and TRBJ2-5, with a weak D call TRBD1 (5 bases). The CDR3 is made up of 15 amino acids. V was trimmed by 2 bases and J by 2 bases, leaving 12 bases between them. Looked up from germline, CDR1 is SEHNR and CDR2 is FQNEAQ (reference sequence). For the CDR3, the DNA is TGTGCCAGCAGCTTATCAGGGAATATACAAGAGACCCAGTACTTC. Translated: CASSLSGNIQETQYF.

J is TRBJ1-2 and V is TRBV7-2, with 9 positions matching TRBD1. Germline CDR1 is SGHTA and CDR2 is FQGNSA. With V trimmed by 4 bases and J by 2 bases, 5 bases remained unmatched. The CDR3 runs to 15 residues. In DNA, the CDR3 is TGTGCCAGCAGCTCCGGACAGGGGAGCAACTATGGCTACACCTTC. Its protein is CASSSGQGSNYGYTF. The variable domain in full, completed from reference TRBV7-2 and TRBJ1-2, reads GAGVSQSPSNKVTEKGKDVELRCDPISGHTALYWYRQSLGQGLEFLIYFQGNSAPDKSGLPSDRFSAERTGGSVSTLTIQRTQQEDSAVYLCASSSGQGSNYGYTFGSGTRLTVV.

The genes are TRBV5-4 and TRBJ1-6; no clear D gene. V was shortened by 1 base and J by 5 bases, with 4 bases between the two germline ends. The CDR3 consists of 13 residues. The germline V gene encodes CDR1 SGHNT and CDR2 YYREEE (reference sequence). CDR3 coding DNA: TGTGCCAGCAGCTTGCAGGATAATTCACCCCTCCACTTT. Translation: CASSLQDNSPLHF. The full variable domain, rest sourced from reference TRBV5-4 and TRBJ1-6, is ETGVTQSPTHLIKTRGQQVTLRCSSQSGHNTVSWYQQALGQGPQFIFQYYREEENGRGNFPPRFSGLQFPNYSSELNVNALELDDSALYLCASSLQDNSPLHFGNGTRLTVT.

The chain carries TRBV5-1 and TRBJ2-5, with 9 bases matching TRBD2. CDR3 length: 16 amino acids. Germline V gives CDR1 SGHRS, CDR2 YFSETQ. J gave up 4 bases and V 0 bases, and 7 bases lay outside the gene matches. The CDR3 DNA reads TGCGCCAGCAGCTTGGACGGTAGCGGGAGAAGAGAGACCCAGTACTTC. This translates into CASSLDGSGRRETQYF.

In its sample, this clone was seen once. This chain joins TRBV5-4 and TRBJ1-2; tentatively, D is TRBD1 (6 bases). Per the germline V gene, CDR1 is SGHNT and CDR2 is YYREEE (reference sequence). The CDR3 has 13 amino acids. The germline V and J ends were trimmed by 7 bases and 6 bases, with 16 bases remaining between them. CDR3 bases: TGTGCCAGCGGCCCGGACAGTCTCCATGGCTACACCTTC. Amino acids: CASGPDSLHGYTF.

In this sample, this clone turned up once. The rearrangement joins TRBV5-1 to TRBJ2-2; D is ambiguous. This CDR3 region has 16 residues. V was clipped by 0 bases and J by 2 bases, with 11 bases between them. CDR1 and CDR2 (germline): SGHRS, YFSETQ. The CDR3: CASSLVTGPNTGELFF. The CDR3 DNA is TGCGCCAGCAGCTTGGTTACGGGTCCCAACACCGGGGAGCTGTTTTTT.

This clone was recorded once. This chain joins TRBV7-8 and TRBJ2-1; D is undetermined. V was trimmed by 2 bases and J by 6 bases, leaving 2 bases between them. Germline CDR1 reads SGHVS; CDR2 reads FQNEAQ. CDR3 length equals 11 residues. This CDR3 reads CASSLRNEQFF. The DNA of the CDR3 is TGTGCCAGCAGCTTACGCAATGAGCAGTTCTTC.

The genes are TRBV19 and TRBJ2-2; 16 bases are shared with TRBD2. This CDR3 comprises 19 residues. V was pared by 4 bases and J by 6 bases, with 11 bases of the junction left unmatched. Germline lookup yields CDR1 LNHDA and CDR2 SQIVND (reference sequence). The CDR3 nucleotides are TGTGCCAGTAGTACTCACTCGGGGGGACTAGCGGGAGGGTCCGGGGAGCTGTTTTTT. Translation: CASSTHSGGLAGGSGELFF.

In DNA form, the CDR3 reads TGTGCCAGCTCACCAAGTTTAGGGACAGGGCTGTTCTTC. Protein: CASSPSLGTGLFF. The rearrangement links TRBV18 to TRBJ2-1; TRBD1 matches at 9 bases. Germline lookup yields CDR1 KGHSH and CDR2 LQKENI. The CDR3 has 13 amino acids. The J segment lost 15 bases and the V segment lost 2 bases, leaving 8 bases of the junction unmatched. The whole variable domain, remainder taken from reference TRBV18 and TRBJ2-1, is NAGVMQNPRHLVRRRGQEARLRCSPMKGHSHVYWYRQLPEEGLKFMVYLQKENIIDESGMPKERFSAEFPKEGPSILRIQQVVRGDSAAYFCASSPSLGTGLFFGPGTRLTVL.

The chain recombines TRBV7-6 with TRBJ2-7; 9 positions match TRBD1. The CDR3 runs 15 residues. With V trimmed by 5 bases and J by 5 bases, 10 bases remained unmatched. Germline CDR1 and CDR2: SGHVS and FNYEAQ. The CDR3 reads CASSNPGQGFHEQYF. In DNA form, the CDR3 reads TGTGCCAGCAGCAACCCGGGACAGGGCTTTCACGAGCAGTACTTC.

This chain links TRBV2 with TRBJ1-1; TRBD1 matches at 8 bases. This CDR3 comprises 14 residues. Losses at the gene ends were 1 base for V and 4 bases for J; bases not matched to a gene: 2. Germline V gene lookup returns CDR1 SNHLY and CDR2 FYNNEI. The DNA of the CDR3 is TGTGCCAGCAGTGAAGGGACAGGGCTCACTGAAGCTTTCTTT. Amino acids: CASSEGTGLTEAFF.

The chain has TRBV13 and TRBJ1-2; D is ambiguous. Germline lookup yields CDR1 PRHDT and CDR2 FYEKMQ (reference sequence). The CDR3 is 13 amino acids. The V end was cut by 5 bases, the J end by 8 bases, with 15 bases between. Here the CDR3 reads CASSLTNTEGYTF. DNA of the CDR3: TGTGCCAGCAGCCTCACCAACACGGAAGGCTACACCTTC.

The rearrangement links TRBV7-9 to TRBJ2-7; weak D call: TRBD1 (6 bases). This CDR3 has 14 residues. Germline CDR1 is SEHNR and CDR2 is FQNEAQ (reference sequence). V lost 2 bases and J lost 2, with 10 bases in between. CDR3 region: CASSLTGTTYEQYF. CDR3 DNA: TGTGCCAGCAGCTTAACCGGGACAACCTACGAGCAGTACTTC.

The J gene is TRBJ2-5, the V gene TRBV28; TRBD1 matches 9 bases. The length of the CDR3 is 15 residues. The germline V gene has CDR1 MDHEN and CDR2 SYDVKM. The V gene end was trimmed by 6 bases and the J gene end by 5 bases; junction bases not matched to a gene: 10. CDR3 region: CASSHNRGRGETQYF. CDR3 sequence (DNA): TGTGCCAGCAGCCATAACAGGGGGCGCGGGGAGACCCAGTACTTC.

The gene calls are TRBV9 and TRBJ1-2; 7 nucleotides match TRBD1. The J segment lost 4 bases and the V segment lost 0 bases, leaving 3 bases of the junction unmatched. CDR3 size: 14 residues. The germline CDR1 and CDR2 sequences are SGDLS and YYNGEE. The chain's CDR3 is CASSVEEGAYGYTF. DNA of the CDR3: TGTGCCAGCAGCGTAGAAGAGGGGGCCTATGGCTACACCTTC.

As for this clone: Its ends do not fully match the called genes, so a read error is possible. The chain joins TRBV7-7 to TRBJ2-5, with D possibly TRBD1 on 6 matching bases. The CDR3 is made up of 15 amino acids. Germline V gives CDR1 SSHAT, CDR2 FNYEAQ (reference sequence). In DNA, the CDR3 is TGTGCTAGCAGCTTCGGACAGAGACCCCAAGAGACCCAGTACTTC. Its translation is CASSFGQRPQETQYF.

The genes are TRBV19 and TRBJ2-1; 13 nucleotides match TRBD2. The trim removed 10 bases at V and 8 bases at J, leaving 8 bases unmatched. Germline CDR1 reads LNHDA; CDR2 reads SQIVND (reference sequence). The CDR3 extends over 14 amino acids. This CDR3 reads CATRLAGGGYEQFF. The CDR3 DNA is TGTGCCACCAGACTAGCGGGAGGTGGGTATGAGCAGTTCTTC.

This clone was recorded only once. The V and J genes are TRBV19 and TRBJ1-5; 7 nucleotides agree with TRBD1. Germline CDR1 LNHDA, CDR2 SQIVND (reference sequence). This CDR3 is 16 amino acids long. The V and J ends lost 5 bases and 3 bases, in that order; junction bases with no gene match: 10. This CDR3 reads CASSPNGGQFNQPQHF. The CDR3 nucleotides read TGTGCCAGTAGTCCCAACGGGGGACAGTTCAATCAGCCCCAGCATTTT.

This clone occurred once. The gene calls are TRBV2 and TRBJ2-1, with D possibly called TRBD1 or TRBD2 (5 bases each). Germline values: CDR1 SNHLY, CDR2 FYNNEI. The V end lost 2 bases, the J end lost 0 bases, and 8 bases lay between the germline ends. This CDR3 spans 15 amino acids. CDR3 coding DNA: TGTGCCAGCAGTGAAAGAGGGGCCTCCTACAATGAGCAGTTCTTC. Protein sequence: CASSERGASYNEQFF.

The chain couples TRBV11-2 to TRBJ1-2; no firm D call. V lost 1 base, J lost 8 bases, and 20 bases lay in between. The CDR3 consists of 16 residues. CDR1 and CDR2 (germline): SGHAT, FQNNGV. CDR3 sequence: CASSLGTSGGMEGYTF. The CDR3, as DNA: TGTGCCAGCAGCTTAGGGACCTCCGGCGGGATGGAGGGCTACACCTTC.

V usage is TRBV7-6 and J usage is TRBJ2-1; D might be TRBD2 (7 bases). This CDR3 spans 12 amino acids. Germline V gene lookup returns CDR1 SGHVS and CDR2 FNYEAQ. Trimming removed 8 bases at V and 7 bases at J, with 12 bases between. The CDR3: CASGGAGNEQFF. The CDR3 nucleotides read TGTGCCAGCGGGGGGGCAGGAAATGAGCAGTTCTTC.

The chain is built from TRBV2 and TRBJ1-5; 7 bases are a match to TRBD1. Germline trimming cut 6 bases from V and 0 bases from J; bases unmatched to any gene: 5. Germline V gene lookup returns CDR1 SNHLY and CDR2 FYNNEI. This CDR3 spans 15 amino acids. The CDR3 coding sequence is TGTGCCAGCAGAGAGACAGGGTATAGCAATCAGCCCCAGCATTTT. The encoded protein is CASRETGYSNQPQHF.

The CDR3 coding sequence is TGTGCCAGCAGTCAAGGGGGCTACGAGCAGTACTTC. Translation gives CASSQGGYEQYF. This chain uses TRBV6-5 with TRBJ2-7; weak D call: TRBD1 (6 bases). The V gene lost 5 bases and the J gene lost 3 bases, with 8 bases spanning the gap. Germline lookup yields CDR1 MNHEY and CDR2 SVGAGI. CDR3 length: 12 amino acids.

This chain uses TRBV7-9 with TRBJ2-1, with 13 bases lining up with TRBD2. Per the germline V gene, CDR1 is SEHNR and CDR2 is FQNEAQ (reference sequence). CDR3 length: 18 residues. V shed 4 bases and J 1 base; nucleotides not matched to a gene: 7. In DNA form, the CDR3 reads TGTGCCAGCAGCTCAAGGACTAGCGGGAGTATGTCCTACAATGAGCAGTTCTTC. It codes for CASSSRTSGSMSYNEQFF.

This clone was detected only a few times. The chain carries TRBV7-9 and TRBJ1-2; possible D gene TRBD1, 6 bases. The germline V gene has CDR1 SEHNR and CDR2 FQNEAQ (reference sequence). The V end was cut by 1 base, the J end by 6 bases, with 12 bases between. This CDR3 has 14 amino acids. CDR3 protein: CASSLVGALNGYTF. The CDR3 nucleotides are TGTGCCAGCAGCTTAGTGGGGGCGCTTAATGGCTACACCTTC.

The V call is TRBV4-1, the J call TRBJ1-4, with no clear D. The V and J ends lost 0 bases and 4 bases respectively, with 9 bases between them. From germline, CDR1 is MGHRA and CDR2 YSYEKL. The CDR3 runs to 15 residues. CDR3 nucleotide sequence: TGCGCCAGCAGCCAAGATTTGGGATATAATGAAAAACTGTTTTTT. As protein: CASSQDLGYNEKLFF.